This T cell receptor beta chain was sequenced during a study of blood T cell repertoires in COVID-19. At the level of the study: PBMCs, B-cell-depleted T cells, or T cells were the source of the cDNA or gDNA that made up the material.

Method: immunoSEQ multiplex PCR; TCRdb's copy keeps in-frame clones and lacks some. Here the sample spans more than 110,000 clones, over 80% being singletons. The CDR3 has 15 residues. The germline V gene has CDR1 MNHEY and CDR2 SMNVEV (reference sequence). V dropped 7 bases and J dropped 4; count of bases not matched to a gene: 6. This rearrangement joins TRBV27 to TRBJ1-6; 8 bases match TRBD1. This clonotype was sampled from an elderly woman with acute or convalescent COVID-19. The specimen was peripheral blood. CDR3 DNA sequence: TGTGCCAGCACCTCCGGACAGGGTTATAATTCACCCCTCCACTTT. Translated: CASTSGQGYNSPLHF.